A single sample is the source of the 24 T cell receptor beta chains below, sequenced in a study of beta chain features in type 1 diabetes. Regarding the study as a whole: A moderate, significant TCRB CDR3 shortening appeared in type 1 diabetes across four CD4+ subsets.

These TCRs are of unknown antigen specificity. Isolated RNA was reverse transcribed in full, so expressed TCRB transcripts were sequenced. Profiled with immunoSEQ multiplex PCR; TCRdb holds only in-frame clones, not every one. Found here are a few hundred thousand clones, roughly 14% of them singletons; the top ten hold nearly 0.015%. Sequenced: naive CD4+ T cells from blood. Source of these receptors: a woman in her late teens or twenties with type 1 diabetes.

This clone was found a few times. The CDR3 region has the DNA TGCGCCAGCTTCCACTTGGGACTAGCGGGCTACAATGAGCAGTTCTTC. Its translation is CASFHLGLAGYNEQFF. The chain carries TRBV23-1 and TRBJ2-1; 12 bases align to TRBD2. TRBV23-1 is an open reading frame whose function is uncertain. Trimming removed 8 bases from V and 3 bases from J; junction bases left unmatched: 8. The CDR3 sequence is 16 residues long.

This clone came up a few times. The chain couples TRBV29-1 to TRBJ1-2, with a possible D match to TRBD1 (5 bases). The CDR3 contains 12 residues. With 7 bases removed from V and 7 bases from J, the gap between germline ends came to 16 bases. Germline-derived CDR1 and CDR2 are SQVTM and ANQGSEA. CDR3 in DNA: TGCAGCGGCGACCCCTCAAGGGGTGGCTACACCTTC. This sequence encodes CSGDPSRGGYTF.

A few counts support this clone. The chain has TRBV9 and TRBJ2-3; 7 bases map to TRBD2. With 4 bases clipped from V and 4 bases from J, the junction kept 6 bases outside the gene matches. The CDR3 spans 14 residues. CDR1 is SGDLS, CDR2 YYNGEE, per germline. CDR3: CASSPLRGADTQYF. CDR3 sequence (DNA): TGTGCCAGCAGCCCTCTCCGGGGGGCAGATACGCAGTATTTT.

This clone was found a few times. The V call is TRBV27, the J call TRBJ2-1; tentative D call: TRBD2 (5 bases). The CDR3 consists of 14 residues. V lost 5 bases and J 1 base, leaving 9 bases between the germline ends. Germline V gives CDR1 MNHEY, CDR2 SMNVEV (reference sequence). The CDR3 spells CASSPSRSYNEQFF. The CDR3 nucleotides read TGTGCCAGCAGTCCTAGCAGGTCCTACAATGAGCAGTTCTTC.

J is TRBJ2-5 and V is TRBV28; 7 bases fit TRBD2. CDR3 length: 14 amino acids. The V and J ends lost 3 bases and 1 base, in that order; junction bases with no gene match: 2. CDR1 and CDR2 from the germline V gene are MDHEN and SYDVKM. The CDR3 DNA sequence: TGTGCCAGCAGTTTCAGCGGGACCCAAGAGACCCAGTACTTC. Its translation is CASSFSGTQETQYF.

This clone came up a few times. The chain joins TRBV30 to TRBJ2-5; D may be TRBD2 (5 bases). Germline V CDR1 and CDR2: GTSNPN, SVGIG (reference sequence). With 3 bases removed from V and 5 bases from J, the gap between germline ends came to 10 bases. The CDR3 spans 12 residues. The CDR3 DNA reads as TGTGCCTGGAGGGGGAGCGCGGAGACCCAGTACTTC. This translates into CAWRGSAETQYF.

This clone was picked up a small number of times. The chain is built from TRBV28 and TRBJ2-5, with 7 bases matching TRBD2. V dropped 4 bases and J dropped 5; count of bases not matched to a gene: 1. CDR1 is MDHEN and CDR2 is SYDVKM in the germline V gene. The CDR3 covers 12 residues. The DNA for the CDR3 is TGTGCCAGCAGTTGGGGGGGGGAGACCCAGTACTTC. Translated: CASSWGGETQYF. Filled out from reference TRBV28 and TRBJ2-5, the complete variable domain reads DVKVTQSSRYLVKRTGEKVFLECVQDMDHENMFWYRQDPGLGLRLIYFSYDVKMKEKGDIPEGYSVSREKKERFSLILESASTNQTSMYLCASSWGGETQYFGPGTRLLVL.

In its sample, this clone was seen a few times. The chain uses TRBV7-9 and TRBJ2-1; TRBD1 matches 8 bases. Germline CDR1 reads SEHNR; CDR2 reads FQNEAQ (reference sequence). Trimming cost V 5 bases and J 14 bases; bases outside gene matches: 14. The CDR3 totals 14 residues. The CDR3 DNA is TGTGCCAGCAGCGCACAAACAGGGGGGTCGGCGGAGTTCTTC. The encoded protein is CASSAQTGGSAEFF.

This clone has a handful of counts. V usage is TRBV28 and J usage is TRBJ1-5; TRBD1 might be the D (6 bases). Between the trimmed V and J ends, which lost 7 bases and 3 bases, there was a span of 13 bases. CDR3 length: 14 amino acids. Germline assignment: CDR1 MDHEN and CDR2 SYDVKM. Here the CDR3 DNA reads TGTGCCAGCATCTTGACAGGACACAATCAGCCCCAGCATTTT. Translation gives CASILTGHNQPQHF. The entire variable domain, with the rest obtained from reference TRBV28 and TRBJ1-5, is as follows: DVKVTQSSRYLVKRTGEKVFLECVQDMDHENMFWYRQDPGLGLRLIYFSYDVKMKEKGDIPEGYSVSREKKERFSLILESASTNQTSMYLCASILTGHNQPQHFGDGTRLSIL.

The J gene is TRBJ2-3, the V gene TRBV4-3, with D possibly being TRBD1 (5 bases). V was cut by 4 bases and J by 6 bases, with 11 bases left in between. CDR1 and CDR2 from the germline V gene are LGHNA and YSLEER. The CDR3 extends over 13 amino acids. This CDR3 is CASSLGLGDTQYF. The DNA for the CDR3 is TGCGCCAGCAGCCTGGGGCTGGGGGATACGCAGTATTTT.

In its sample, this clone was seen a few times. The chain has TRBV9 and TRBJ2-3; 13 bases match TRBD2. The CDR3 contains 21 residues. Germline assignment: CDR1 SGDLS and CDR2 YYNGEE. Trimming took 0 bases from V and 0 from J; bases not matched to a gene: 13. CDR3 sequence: CASSVGPTSGRAERSTDTQYF. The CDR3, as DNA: TGTGCCAGCAGCGTAGGCCCTACTAGCGGGAGGGCCGAGAGAAGCACAGATACGCAGTATTTT.

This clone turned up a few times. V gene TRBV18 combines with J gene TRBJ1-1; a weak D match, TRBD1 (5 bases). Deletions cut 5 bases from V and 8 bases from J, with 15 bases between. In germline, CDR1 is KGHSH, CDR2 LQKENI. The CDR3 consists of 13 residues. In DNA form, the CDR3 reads TGTGCCAGCTCAGGTCGACAGCAGGTCGAAGCTTTCTTT. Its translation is CASSGRQQVEAFF. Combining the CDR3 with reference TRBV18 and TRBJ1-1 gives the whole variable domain NAGVMQNPRHLVRRRGQEARLRCSPMKGHSHVYWYRQLPEEGLKFMVYLQKENIIDESGMPKERFSAEFPKEGPSILRIQQVVRGDSAAYFCASSGRQQVEAFFGQGTRLTVV.

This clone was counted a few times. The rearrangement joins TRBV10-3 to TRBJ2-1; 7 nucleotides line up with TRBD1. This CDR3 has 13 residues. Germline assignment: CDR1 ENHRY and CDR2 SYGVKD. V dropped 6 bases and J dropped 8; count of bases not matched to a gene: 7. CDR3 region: CAISQLTGDEQFF. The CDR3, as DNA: TGTGCCATCAGCCAATTAACAGGGGATGAGCAGTTCTTC.

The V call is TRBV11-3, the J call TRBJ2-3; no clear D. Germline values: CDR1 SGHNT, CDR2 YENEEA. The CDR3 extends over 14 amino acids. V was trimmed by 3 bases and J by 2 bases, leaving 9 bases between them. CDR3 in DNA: TGTGCCAGCAGCTTCGAGGCGGTCACAGATACGCAGTATTTT. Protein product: CASSFEAVTDTQYF.

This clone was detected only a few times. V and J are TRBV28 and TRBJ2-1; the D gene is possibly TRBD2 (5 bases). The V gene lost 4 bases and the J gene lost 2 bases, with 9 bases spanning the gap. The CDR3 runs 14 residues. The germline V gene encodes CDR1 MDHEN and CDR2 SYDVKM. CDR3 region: CASSSGYAYNEQFF. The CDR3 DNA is TGTGCCAGCAGTTCGGGGTACGCCTACAATGAGCAGTTCTTC. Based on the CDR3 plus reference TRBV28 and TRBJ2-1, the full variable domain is DVKVTQSSRYLVKRTGEKVFLECVQDMDHENMFWYRQDPGLGLRLIYFSYDVKMKEKGDIPEGYSVSREKKERFSLILESASTNQTSMYLCASSSGYAYNEQFFGPGTRLTVL.

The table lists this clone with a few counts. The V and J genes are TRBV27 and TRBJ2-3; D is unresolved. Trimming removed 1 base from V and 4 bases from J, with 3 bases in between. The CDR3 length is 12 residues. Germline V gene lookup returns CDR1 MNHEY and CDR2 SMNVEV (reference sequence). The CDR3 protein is CASSLWPDTQYF. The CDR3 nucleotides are TGTGCCAGCAGTTTATGGCCAGATACGCAGTATTTT.

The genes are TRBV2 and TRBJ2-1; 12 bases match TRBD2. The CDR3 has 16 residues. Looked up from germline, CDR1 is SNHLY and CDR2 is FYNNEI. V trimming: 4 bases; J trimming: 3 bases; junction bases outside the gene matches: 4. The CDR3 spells CASSAPGLAGYNEQFF. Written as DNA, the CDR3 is TGTGCCAGCAGTGCCCCGGGACTAGCGGGCTACAATGAGCAGTTCTTC.

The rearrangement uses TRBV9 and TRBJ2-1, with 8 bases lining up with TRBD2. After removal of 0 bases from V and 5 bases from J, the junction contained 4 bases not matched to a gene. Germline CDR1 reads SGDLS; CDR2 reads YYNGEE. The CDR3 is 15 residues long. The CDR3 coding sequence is TGTGCCAGCAGCGTAGCTAGCGGGCTAAACAATGAGCAGTTCTTC. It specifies CASSVASGLNNEQFF.

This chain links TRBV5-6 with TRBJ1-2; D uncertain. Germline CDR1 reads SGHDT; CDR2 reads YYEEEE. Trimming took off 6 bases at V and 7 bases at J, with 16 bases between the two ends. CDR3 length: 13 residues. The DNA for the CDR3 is TGTGCCAGCACTTTGCAACTGCGGGGTGGCTACACCTTC. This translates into CASTLQLRGGYTF. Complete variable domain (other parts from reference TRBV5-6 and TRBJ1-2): DAGVTQSPTHLIKTRGQQVTLRCSPKSGHDTVSWYQQALGQGPQFIFQYYEEEERQRGNFPDRFSGHQFPNYSSELNVNALLLGDSALYLCASTLQLRGGYTFGSGTRLTVV.

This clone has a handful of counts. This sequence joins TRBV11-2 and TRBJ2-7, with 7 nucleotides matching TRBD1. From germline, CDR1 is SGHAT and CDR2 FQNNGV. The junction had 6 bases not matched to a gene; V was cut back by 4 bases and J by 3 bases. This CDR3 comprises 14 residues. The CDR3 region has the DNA TGTGCCAGCAGCTCCTTGACAGGGCGCTACGAGCAGTACTTC. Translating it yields CASSSLTGRYEQYF.

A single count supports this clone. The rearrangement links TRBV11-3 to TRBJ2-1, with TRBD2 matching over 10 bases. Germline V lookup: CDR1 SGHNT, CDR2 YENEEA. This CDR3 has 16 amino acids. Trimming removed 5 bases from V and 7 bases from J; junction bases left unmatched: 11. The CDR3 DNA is TGTGCCAGCAGCACTAATCCAGCGGGAGGGCGGAATGAGCAGTTCTTC. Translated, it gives CASSTNPAGGRNEQFF.

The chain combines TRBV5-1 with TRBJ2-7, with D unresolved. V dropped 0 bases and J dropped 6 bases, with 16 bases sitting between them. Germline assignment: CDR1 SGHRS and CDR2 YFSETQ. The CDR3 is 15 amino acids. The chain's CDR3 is CASSLEVETVGEQYV. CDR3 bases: TGCGCCAGCAGCTTGGAAGTTGAAACGGTGGGCGAGCAGTACGTC.

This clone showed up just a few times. This CDR3 reads CASRRTGVSTDTQYF. In DNA, the CDR3 is TGTGCCAGTAGGAGAACAGGGGTGAGCACAGATACGCAGTATTTT. V is TRBV19 and J is TRBJ2-3, with 7 nucleotides matching TRBD1. This CDR3 region has 15 residues. The V gene end was trimmed by 6 bases and the J gene end by 0 bases; junction bases not matched to a gene: 6. Germline V CDR1 and CDR2: LNHDA, SQIVND (reference sequence).

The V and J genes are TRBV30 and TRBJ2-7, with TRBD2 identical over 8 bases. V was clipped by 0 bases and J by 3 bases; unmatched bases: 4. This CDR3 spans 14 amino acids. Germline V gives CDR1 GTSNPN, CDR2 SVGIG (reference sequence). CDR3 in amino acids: CAWSVGGRNYEQYV. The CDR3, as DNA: TGTGCCTGGAGTGTAGGCGGGAGGAACTACGAGCAGTACGTC.